This TCR beta chain was sequenced during a study of blood T cell repertoires in COVID-19. How the authors handled the data: Estimation of nucleated cell counts was performed using reference gene primer amplification. Data came from immunoSEQ multiplex PCR; TCRdb stores just in-frame clones and leaves some out. The V and J calls and the clone size are those of that table, but D and trimming were determined from the DNA. The data contain tens of thousands of clones, roughly 90% of them seen just once; the ten biggest clones take up 2.5% to 3.5%. This CDR3 is built from 15 residues. The material sequenced was peripheral blood. V is TRBV21-1 and J is TRBJ1-1; TRBD1 is taken as the D call from the table, unchecked against the DNA. TRBV21-1 is a known pseudogene. The source of this sequence is a woman aged 45 to 65 with active or convalescent COVID-19. Here the CDR3 reads CASSKPGQFDTEAFF. The CDR3 DNA sequence: TGTGCCAGCAGCAAACCGGGACAGTTTGACACTGAAGCTTTCTTT.